This TCR beta chain stems from a study of OX40 agonist ivuxolimab in advanced cancers. Turning to the study itself: Ivuxolimab, an agonistic anti-OX40 (CD134) antibody, was given to patients. Partial responses were achieved by three patients, of whom one had hepatocellular carcinoma and two had cutaneous melanoma.

Notes on the study in general: It was not determined which antigens were specifically recognized by the peripheral T cells that had undergone clonal expansion.

Remarks on this clone: What it recognizes is unknown.

The CDR3 length is 14 residues. CDR1 and CDR2 (germline): SGHTA, FQGTGA. Trimming left V 5 bases short and J 6 bases short, with 15 bases between. Only in-frame clones appear in the TCRdb table, and some are missing; sequencing was by immunoSEQ multiplex PCR. The table shows roughly 11,000 clones, with roughly 80% occurring only once. The V call is TRBV7-3, the J call TRBJ2-3, with D uncertain. This TCR was sampled from an adult with an advanced solid tumor such as melanoma, head and neck, liver or kidney cancer. Here the sequenced sample was CD4+ or CD8+ T cells sorted from blood, taken in a trial of the OX40 agonist ivuxolimab. The CDR3 nucleotides are TGTGCCAGCAGCCTGAAACTGGGTTCTGATACGCAGTATTTT. Translated, it gives CASSLKLGSDTQYF.